Listed below are T cell receptor beta chains from one sample, sequenced in a study of graft-versus-host responses after intestinal transplantation. These receptors have no known antigen. Libraries were prepared by immunoSEQ multiplex PCR; TCRdb keeps only in-frame clonotypes and omits some of them. Among about 94,000 clones listed, roughly 91% were seen once. The specimen comprised unstimulated CD8+ T cells sorted from spleen or lymph node cells, sampled before intestinal transplant. These receptors all come from a human donor who received an intestinal transplant. CDR3s leave out the opening cysteine and the closing phenylalanine or tryptophan. For some rows the clone size is stated as once, few or many, or as a class when expanded; others skip it.

len: 14; v_gene: TRBV28; abundance: -; CDR3aa: ASSPASGGPRDTQY
len: 13; v_gene: TRBV10-3; abundance: -; CDR3aa: AITLGLSNYNEQF
len: 14; v_gene: TRBV7-2; abundance: -; CDR3aa: ASSLSREVGNAEAF
len: 13; v_gene: TRBV5-4; abundance: -; CDR3aa: ASSLAWTLNYGYT
len: 13; v_gene: TRBV9; abundance: -; CDR3aa: ASSVGLAEGHEQF
len: 12; v_gene: TRBV7-3; abundance: -; CDR3aa: ASSPTAYTGELF
len: 12; v_gene: TRBV2; abundance: once; CDR3aa: ASSPGTEGYEQY
len: 14; v_gene: TRBV7-2; abundance: -; CDR3aa: ASSLDGLSAVYEQY
len: 13; v_gene: TRBV11-3; abundance: -; CDR3aa: ASSPRGTSQNEQF
len: 11; v_gene: TRBV14; abundance: -; CDR3aa: ASSQGGPLGYT
len: 12; v_gene: TRBV27; abundance: -; CDR3aa: ASSSTDSSYEQY
len: 12; v_gene: TRBV7-2; abundance: -; CDR3aa: ASRSAGASYEQY
len: 12; v_gene: TRBV10-3; abundance: -; CDR3aa: AISTSGSIYEQY
len: 11; v_gene: TRBV19; abundance: -; CDR3aa: ASSNHSNYEQY
len: 12; v_gene: TRBV6-5; abundance: -; CDR3aa: ASSYSGTGGGYT
len: 12; v_gene: TRBV6-5; abundance: -; CDR3aa: ASSSEGGTDTQY
len: 13; v_gene: TRBV19; abundance: -; CDR3aa: ASSMLSTGFSEQY
len: 15; v_gene: TRBV2; abundance: -; CDR3aa: ASNGNDDESGGYEQY
len: 11; v_gene: TRBV5-6; abundance: -; CDR3aa: ASSLVSSITQF
len: 16; v_gene: TRBV7-6; abundance: -; CDR3aa: ASSLGPGTGALGYGYT
len: 14; v_gene: TRBV9; abundance: -; CDR3aa: ASSVGPGEMNTEAF
len: 15; v_gene: TRBV30; abundance: -; CDR3aa: AWSGIFDRQANYGYT
len: 13; v_gene: TRBV28; abundance: -; CDR3aa: ATIEGQPGRYEQY
len: 12; v_gene: TRBV7-9; abundance: once; CDR3aa: ASSLGRNTGELF
len: 15; v_gene: TRBV19; abundance: -; CDR3aa: ASSIGLAGGGTYEQY
len: 14; v_gene: TRBV10-2; abundance: -; CDR3aa: ASSESFSNPMGGYT
len: 13; v_gene: TRBV5-1; abundance: -; CDR3aa: ASSKGQGGPYEQY
len: 12; v_gene: TRBV28; abundance: once; CDR3aa: ASSPKITGERAF
len: 13; v_gene: TRBV12-2; abundance: -; CDR3aa: ASRRRTGGDYGYT
len: 11; v_gene: TRBV27; abundance: -; CDR3aa: ASTPRGSYEQY
len: 12; v_gene: TRBV7-9; abundance: -; CDR3aa: ASSQGGGPYEQY
len: 12; v_gene: TRBV4-1; abundance: -; CDR3aa: ASSQTSGSYEQY
len: 12; v_gene: TRBV7-9; abundance: -; CDR3aa: ASSTQAGYEKLF
len: 12; v_gene: TRBV11-2; abundance: -; CDR3aa: ASSFRGSGYEQY
len: 13; v_gene: TRBV7-2; abundance: -; CDR3aa: ASSFSLAGSNEQF
len: 12; v_gene: TRBV19; abundance: -; CDR3aa: ASSPRTGHFEQY
len: 9; v_gene: TRBV27; abundance: -; CDR3aa: ASSHGLTQY
len: 9; v_gene: TRBV10-2; abundance: -; CDR3aa: ASRTGSGYT
len: 13; v_gene: TRBV28; abundance: -; CDR3aa: ASRSLMGGETEAF
len: 14; v_gene: TRBV27; abundance: once; CDR3aa: ASSTIPGTGDGEAF
len: 12; v_gene: TRBV5-1; abundance: -; CDR3aa: ASSDSRGNTEQY
len: 13; v_gene: TRBV7-8; abundance: -; CDR3aa: ASSFGTGNTGELF
len: 13; v_gene: TRBV7-6; abundance: once; CDR3aa: ASSEATGSSYEQY
len: 13; v_gene: TRBV5-6; abundance: -; CDR3aa: ASSPGTGGQETQY